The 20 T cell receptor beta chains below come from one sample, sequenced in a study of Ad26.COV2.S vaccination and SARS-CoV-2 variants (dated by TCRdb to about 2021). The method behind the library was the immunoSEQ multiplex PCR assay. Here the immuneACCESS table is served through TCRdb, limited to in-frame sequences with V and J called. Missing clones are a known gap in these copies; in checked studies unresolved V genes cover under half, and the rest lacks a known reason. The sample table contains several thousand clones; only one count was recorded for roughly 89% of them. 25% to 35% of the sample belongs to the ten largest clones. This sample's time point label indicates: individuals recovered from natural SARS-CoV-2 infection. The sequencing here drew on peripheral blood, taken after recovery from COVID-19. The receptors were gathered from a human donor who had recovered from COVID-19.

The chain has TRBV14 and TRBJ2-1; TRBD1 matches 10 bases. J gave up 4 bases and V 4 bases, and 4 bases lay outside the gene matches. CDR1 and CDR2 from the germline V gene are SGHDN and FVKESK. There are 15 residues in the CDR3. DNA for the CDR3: TGTGCCAGCAGCCGGGGACAGGGGATTTACAATGAGCAGTTCTTC. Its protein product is CASSRGQGIYNEQFF.

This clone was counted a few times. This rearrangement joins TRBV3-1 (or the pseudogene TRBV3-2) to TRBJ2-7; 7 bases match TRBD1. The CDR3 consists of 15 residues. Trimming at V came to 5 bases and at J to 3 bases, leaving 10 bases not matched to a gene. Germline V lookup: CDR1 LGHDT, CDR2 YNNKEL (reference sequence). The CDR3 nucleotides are TGTGCCAGCAGCGCCCCCGGGACAGACTACTACGAGCAGTACTTC. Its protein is CASSAPGTDYYEQYF.

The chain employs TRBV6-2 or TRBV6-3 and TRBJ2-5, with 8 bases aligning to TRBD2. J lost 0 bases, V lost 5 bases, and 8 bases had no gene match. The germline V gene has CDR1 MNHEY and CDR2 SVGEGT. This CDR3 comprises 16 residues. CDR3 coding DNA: TGTGCCAGCAGTACGTTAGCGGGAACCAACCAAGAGACCCAGTACTTC. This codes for CASSTLAGTNQETQYF.

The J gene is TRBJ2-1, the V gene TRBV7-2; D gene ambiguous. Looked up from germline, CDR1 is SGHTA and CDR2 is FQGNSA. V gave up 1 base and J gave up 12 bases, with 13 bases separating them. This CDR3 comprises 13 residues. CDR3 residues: CASSLGGIPGQFF. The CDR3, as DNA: TGTGCCAGCAGCTTAGGGGGAATACCAGGGCAGTTCTTC.

The CDR3 coding sequence is TGTGCCAGCAGCATCAGCGGGGGGCCCCTCCACTTT. Translated, it gives CASSISGGPLHF. The chain has TRBV7-2 and TRBJ1-6; D perhaps matches TRBD1 (5 bases). CDR3 size: 12 residues. Germline CDR1 reads SGHTA; CDR2 reads FQGNSA. Trimming removed 5 bases at V and 13 bases at J, with 12 bases between. Full variable domain (rest looked up from reference TRBV7-2 and TRBJ1-6): GAGVSQSPSNKVTEKGKDVELRCDPISGHTALYWYRQSLGQGLEFLIYFQGNSAPDKSGLPSDRFSAERTGGSVSTLTIQRTQQEDSAVYLCASSISGGPLHFGNGTRLTVT.

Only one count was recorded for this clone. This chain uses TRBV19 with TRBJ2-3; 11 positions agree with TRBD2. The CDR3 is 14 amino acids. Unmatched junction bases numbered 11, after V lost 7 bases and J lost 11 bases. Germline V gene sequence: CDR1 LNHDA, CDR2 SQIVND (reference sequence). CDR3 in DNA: TGTGCCAGTACTAATAGCGGGAGGGCCGAGGGGCAGTATTTT. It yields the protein CASTNSGRAEGQYF. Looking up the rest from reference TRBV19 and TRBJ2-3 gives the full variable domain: DGGITQSPKYLFRKEGQNVTLSCEQNLNHDAMYWYRQDPGQGLRLIYYSQIVNDFQKGDIAEGYSVSREKKESFPLTVTSAQKNPTAFYLCASTNSGRAEGQYFGPGTRLTVL.

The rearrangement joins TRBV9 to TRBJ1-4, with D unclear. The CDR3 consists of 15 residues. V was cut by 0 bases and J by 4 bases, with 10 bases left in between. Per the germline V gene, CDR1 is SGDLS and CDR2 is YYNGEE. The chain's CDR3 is CASSVGLGYNEKLFF. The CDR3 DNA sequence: TGTGCCAGCAGCGTAGGGCTGGGATATAATGAAAAACTGTTTTTT.

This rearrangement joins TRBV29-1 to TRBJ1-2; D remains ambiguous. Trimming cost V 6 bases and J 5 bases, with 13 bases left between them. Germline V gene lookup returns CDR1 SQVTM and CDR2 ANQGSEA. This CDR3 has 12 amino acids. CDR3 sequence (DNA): TGCAGCGTAACCCGGGCCCGATATGGCTACACCTTC. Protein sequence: CSVTRARYGYTF.

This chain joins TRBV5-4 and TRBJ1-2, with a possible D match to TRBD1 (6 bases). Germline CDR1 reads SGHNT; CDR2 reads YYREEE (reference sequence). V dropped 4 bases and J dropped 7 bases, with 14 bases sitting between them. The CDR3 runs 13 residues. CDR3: CASSPWGGPGYTF. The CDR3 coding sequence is TGTGCCAGCAGCCCCTGGGGGGGCCCTGGCTACACCTTC.

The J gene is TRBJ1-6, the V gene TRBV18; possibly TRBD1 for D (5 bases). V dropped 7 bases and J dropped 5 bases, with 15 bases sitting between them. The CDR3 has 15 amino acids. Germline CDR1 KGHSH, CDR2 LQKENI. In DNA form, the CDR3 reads TGTGCCAGCTTACGAGGACACCCCAATAATTCACCCCTCCACTTT. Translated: CASLRGHPNNSPLHF.

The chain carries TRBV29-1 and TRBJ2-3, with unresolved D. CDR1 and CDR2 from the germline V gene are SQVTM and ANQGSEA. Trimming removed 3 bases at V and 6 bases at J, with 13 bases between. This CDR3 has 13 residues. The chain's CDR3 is CSVEFQLGDTQYF. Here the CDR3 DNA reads TGCAGCGTTGAGTTCCAGTTGGGGGATACGCAGTATTTT.

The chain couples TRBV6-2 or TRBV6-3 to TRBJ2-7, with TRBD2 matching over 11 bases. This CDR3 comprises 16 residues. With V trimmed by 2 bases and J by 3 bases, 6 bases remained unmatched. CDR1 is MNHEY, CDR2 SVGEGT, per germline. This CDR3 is CASSYGLAGGGYEQYF. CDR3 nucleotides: TGTGCCAGCAGTTACGGCCTAGCGGGAGGAGGCTACGAGCAGTACTTC.

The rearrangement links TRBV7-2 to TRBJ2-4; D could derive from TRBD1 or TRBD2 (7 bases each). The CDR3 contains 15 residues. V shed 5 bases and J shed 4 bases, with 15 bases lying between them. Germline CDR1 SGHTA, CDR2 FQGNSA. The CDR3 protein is CASSPSGGAKNIQYF. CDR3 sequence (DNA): TGTGCCAGCAGCCCCTCAGGGGGGGCAAAAAACATTCAGTACTTC.

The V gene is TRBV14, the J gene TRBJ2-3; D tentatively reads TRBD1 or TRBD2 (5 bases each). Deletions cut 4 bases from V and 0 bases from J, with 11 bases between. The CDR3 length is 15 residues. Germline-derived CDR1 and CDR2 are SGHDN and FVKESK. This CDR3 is CASSPSGRSTDTQYF. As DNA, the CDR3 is TGTGCCAGCAGCCCCTCGGGGCGAAGCACAGATACGCAGTATTTT.

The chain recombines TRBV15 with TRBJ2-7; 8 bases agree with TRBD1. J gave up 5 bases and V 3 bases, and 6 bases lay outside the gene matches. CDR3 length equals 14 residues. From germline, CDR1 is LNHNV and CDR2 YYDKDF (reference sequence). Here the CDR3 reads CATSRGDRGHEQYF. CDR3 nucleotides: TGTGCCACCAGCAGGGGTGACAGGGGCCACGAGCAGTACTTC.

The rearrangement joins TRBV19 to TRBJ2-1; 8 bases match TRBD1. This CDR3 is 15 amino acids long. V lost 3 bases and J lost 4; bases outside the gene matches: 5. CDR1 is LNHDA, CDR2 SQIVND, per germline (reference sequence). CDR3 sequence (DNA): TGTGCCAGTAGTATCGGGACAGGACTATACAATGAGCAGTTCTTC. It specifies CASSIGTGLYNEQFF.

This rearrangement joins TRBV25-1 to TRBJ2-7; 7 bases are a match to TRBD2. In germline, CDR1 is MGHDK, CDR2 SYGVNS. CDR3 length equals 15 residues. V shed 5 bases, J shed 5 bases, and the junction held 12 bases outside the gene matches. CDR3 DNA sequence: TGTGCCAGCAGTCGACGGGAGGCCGTCGCCAACGAGCAGTACTTC. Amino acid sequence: CASSRREAVANEQYF.

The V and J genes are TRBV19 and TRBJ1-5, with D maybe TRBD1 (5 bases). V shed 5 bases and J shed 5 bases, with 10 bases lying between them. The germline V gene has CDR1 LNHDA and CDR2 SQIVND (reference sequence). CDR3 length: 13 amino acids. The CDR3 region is CASSLGVYQPQHF. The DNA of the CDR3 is TGTGCCAGTAGTTTGGGGGTGTATCAGCCCCAGCATTTT.

Here the CDR3 DNA reads TGTGCCAGCAGCCAGGCCTTGGGGGGCTCTGGAAACACCATATATTTT. Translated, it gives CASSQALGGSGNTIYF. This chain joins TRBV6-6 and TRBJ1-3; possibly TRBD1 for D (5 bases). Germline values: CDR1 MNHNY, CDR2 SVGAGI (reference sequence). The V end was cut by 6 bases, the J end by 0 bases, with 15 bases between. The CDR3 loop spans 16 amino acids.

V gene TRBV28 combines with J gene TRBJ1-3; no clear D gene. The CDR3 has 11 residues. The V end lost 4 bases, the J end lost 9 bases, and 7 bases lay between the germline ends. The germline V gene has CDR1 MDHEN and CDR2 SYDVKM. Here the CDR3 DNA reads TGTGCCAGCAGTTGGGCGGCCACCATATATTTT. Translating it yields CASSWAATIYF.